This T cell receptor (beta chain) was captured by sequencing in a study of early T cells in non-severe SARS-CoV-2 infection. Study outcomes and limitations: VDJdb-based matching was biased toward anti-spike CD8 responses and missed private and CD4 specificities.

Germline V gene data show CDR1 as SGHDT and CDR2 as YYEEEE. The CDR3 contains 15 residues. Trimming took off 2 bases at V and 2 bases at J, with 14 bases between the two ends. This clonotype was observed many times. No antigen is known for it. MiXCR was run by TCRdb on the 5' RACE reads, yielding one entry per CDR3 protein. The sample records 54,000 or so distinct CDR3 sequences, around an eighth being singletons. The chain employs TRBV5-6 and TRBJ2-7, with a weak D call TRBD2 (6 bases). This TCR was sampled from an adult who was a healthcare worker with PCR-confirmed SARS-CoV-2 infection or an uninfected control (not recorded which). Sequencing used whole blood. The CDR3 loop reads CASSFRAGRPYEQYF. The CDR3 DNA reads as TGTGCCAGCAGCTTTCGGGCAGGGAGGCCCTACGAGCAGTACTTC.